This T cell receptor beta chain was sequenced in a study of blood T cell repertoires in COVID-19. Across the whole study: Sources were T cells, B-cell-depleted T cells, or PBMCs; the material itself was cDNA or gDNA.

Profiled with immunoSEQ multiplex PCR; TCRdb holds only in-frame clones, not every one. Altogether around 88,000 clones are present, 90% being singletons, with the ten largest covering approximately 1.7%. The CDR3 spans 16 residues. Germline V lookup: CDR1 MGHRA, CDR2 YSYEKL. V shed 0 bases, J shed 0 bases, and the junction held 5 bases outside the gene matches. This sequence originates from a man in his 60s with acute or convalescent COVID-19. The sample was peripheral blood. V gene TRBV4-1 combines with J gene TRBJ2-7; TRBD2 agrees at 7 bases. The CDR3: CASSQDPGRDSYEQYF. Written as DNA, the CDR3 is TGCGCCAGCAGCCAAGATCCGGGGAGGGACTCCTACGAGCAGTACTTC.